The 27 T cell receptor beta chains below come from one sample, sequenced in a study of blood T cell repertoires in COVID-19. Produced via immunoSEQ multiplex PCR; TCRdb's table is partial and in-frame only. The profile shows more than 75,000 clones, roughly 90% of them singletons. The sample taken for sequencing was peripheral blood. These receptors came from a man aged 80 or over with active or convalescent COVID-19.

This chain joins TRBV30 and TRBJ1-2; 9 bases line up with TRBD1. After removal of 1 base from V and 8 bases from J, the junction contained 14 bases not matched to a gene. Germline lookup yields CDR1 GTSNPN and CDR2 SVGIG (reference sequence). The CDR3 contains 16 residues. The CDR3 region is CAWSAGGQGISYGYTF. In DNA form, the CDR3 reads TGTGCCTGGAGTGCGGGTGGACAGGGGATATCCTACGGCTACACCTTC.

A remark on this clone: A read error may produce the germline difference seen at one junction end. The rearrangement joins TRBV28 to TRBJ1-5; 7 positions match TRBD1. This CDR3 region has 15 residues. The germline CDR1 and CDR2 sequences are MDHEN and SYDVKM. The CDR3 DNA reads TGTGCCAGCAGTTTATTGGAAGGGGGCAAACAGCCCCAGCATTTT. Its protein is CASSLLEGGKQPQHF.

The V and J genes are TRBV5-1 and TRBJ1-1; D gene unclear. In germline, CDR1 is SGHRS, CDR2 YFSETQ. This CDR3 contains 14 residues. V was clipped by 0 bases and J by 3 bases, with 9 bases between them. CDR3 in DNA: TGCGCCAGCAGCTTGGCCGCACAGTACACTGAAGCTTTCTTT. It specifies CASSLAAQYTEAFF.

The chain is built from TRBV6-6 and TRBJ1-2, with D tentatively TRBD1 (6 bases). Germline values: CDR1 MNHNY, CDR2 SVGAGI (reference sequence). The CDR3 is 14 amino acids. Trimming pared 5 bases from V and 2 bases from J, leaving 12 bases between. CDR3 region: CASSIRQENYGYTF. CDR3 nucleotides: TGTGCCAGCAGTATTAGACAGGAAAACTATGGCTACACCTTC.

This CDR3 reads CAWTPGQGPNEKLFF. The CDR3 region has the DNA TGTGCCTGGACTCCGGGACAGGGACCAAATGAAAAACTGTTTTTT. The chain employs TRBV30 and TRBJ1-4; 9 bases align to TRBD1. The CDR3 runs 15 residues. CDR1 and CDR2 from the germline V gene are GTSNPN and SVGIG (reference sequence). J lost 5 bases, V lost 4 bases, and 8 bases had no gene match.

This chain joins TRBV11-2 and TRBJ2-1, with TRBD2 matching 7 bases. From germline, CDR1 is SGHAT and CDR2 FQNNGV. The length of the CDR3 is 14 residues. The V gene end was trimmed by 3 bases and the J gene end by 7 bases; junction bases not matched to a gene: 6. CDR3 coding DNA: TGTGCCAGCAGCTTCGGGACTATCGTTAATGAGCAGTTCTTC. This encodes CASSFGTIVNEQFF.

The chain carries TRBV7-2 and TRBJ2-3; TRBD2 might be the D (5 bases). Trimming stripped 6 bases from V and 2 bases from J, with 9 bases between. CDR3 length: 13 amino acids. Germline V gene lookup returns CDR1 SGHTA and CDR2 FQGNSA. Written as DNA, the CDR3 is TGTGCCAGCAGGGGGAGTGCCACAGATACGCAGTATTTT. Translation gives CASRGSATDTQYF.

The CDR3 DNA sequence: TGTGCCAGCAGCTCATTACCGGGACAGGGGAAAAGCTACAATGAGCAGTTCTTC. This translates into CASSSLPGQGKSYNEQFF. This chain joins TRBV7-9 and TRBJ2-1, with 10 bases matching TRBD1. The CDR3 contains 18 residues. Germline values: CDR1 SEHNR, CDR2 FQNEAQ (reference sequence). V lost 4 bases and J lost 3; bases outside the gene matches: 12.

A remark on this clone: One junction end does not reproduce the germline sequence, and a read error may be involved. The chain joins TRBV7-8 to TRBJ1-2; weak D call: TRBD1 (6 bases). CDR3 length: 15 residues. Germline V CDR1 and CDR2: SGHVS, FQNEAQ. CDR3 sequence: CASSLAAGAYYGYTF. The DNA for the CDR3 is TGTGCCAGCAGCCTAGCTGCAGGGGCTTACTATGGCTACACCTTC.

V gene TRBV2 combines with J gene TRBJ2-3; 10 bases are a match to TRBD2. CDR3 length: 17 residues. Trimming at V came to 4 bases and at J to 1 base, leaving 8 bases not matched to a gene. Per the germline V gene, CDR1 is SNHLY and CDR2 is FYNNEI. CDR3 sequence reads: CASSVTSGPLGTDTQYF. CDR3 sequence (DNA): TGTGCCAGCAGTGTGACTAGCGGGCCCCTCGGCACAGATACGCAGTATTTT.

The rearrangement joins TRBV2 to TRBJ2-7; 8 bases map to TRBD2. V lost 1 base to trimming and J lost 2 bases; unmatched junction nucleotides: 22. The CDR3 has 21 amino acids. Germline CDR1 reads SNHLY; CDR2 reads FYNNEI. In DNA form, the CDR3 reads TGTGCCAGCAGTGAAGAAGCTTGGGCTAGCGGGTTGAAGCAGCGGGCCTACGAGCAGTACTTC. It encodes CASSEEAWASGLKQRAYEQYF.

The chain recombines TRBV13 with TRBJ2-1; D might be TRBD2 (6 bases). The CDR3 is 17 residues long. Trimming shortened V by 5 bases and J by 7 bases, and 24 bases separated the two germline ends. Germline V gene sequence: CDR1 PRHDT, CDR2 FYEKMQ (reference sequence). CDR3 bases: TGTGCCAGCAGCCCCAGGTGGAATCGGGAGCTTTTAAATGAGCAGTTCTTC. As protein: CASSPRWNRELLNEQFF.

The gene calls are TRBV5-4 and TRBJ2-4; 11 bases fit TRBD2. CDR1 is SGHNT, CDR2 YYREEE, per germline (reference sequence). CDR3 size: 16 residues. V dropped 2 bases and J dropped 7; count of bases not matched to a gene: 8. This CDR3 reads CASSLTSGSRVNIQYF. The CDR3 DNA follows: TGTGCCAGCAGCTTAACTAGCGGGAGTAGGGTGAACATTCAGTACTTC. Combining the CDR3 with reference TRBV5-4 and TRBJ2-4 gives the whole variable domain ETGVTQSPTHLIKTRGQQVTLRCSSQSGHNTVSWYQQALGQGPQFIFQYYREEENGRGNFPPRFSGLQFPNYSSELNVNALELDDSALYLCASSLTSGSRVNIQYFGAGTRLSVL.

Note on this clone: The germline gene is not matched at one end of the junction; a read error may be the cause. The gene calls are TRBV3-1 (or the pseudogene TRBV3-2) and TRBJ1-4, with D unresolved. CDR1 and CDR2 (germline): LGHDT, YNNKEL (reference sequence). CDR3 length equals 15 residues. CDR3 bases: TGTGCCAGCAGCGCGGGCGGGCATCTAAATGAAAAATTGTTTTTT. This translates into CASSAGGHLNEKLFF.

The chain combines TRBV3-1 (or the pseudogene TRBV3-2) with TRBJ1-3; D uncertain. The CDR3 has 16 residues. V was cut by 3 bases and J by 4 bases, with 16 bases left in between. Germline V lookup: CDR1 LGHDT, CDR2 YNNKEL (reference sequence). CDR3 region: CASSQTGGVTGNTIYF. The CDR3 DNA sequence: TGTGCCAGCAGCCAGACCGGCGGAGTGACCGGAAACACCATATATTTT.

This chain joins TRBV5-4 and TRBJ2-7, with 8 bases identical to TRBD1. The CDR3 length is 13 residues. J was trimmed by 2 bases and V by 3 bases; bases with no gene match: 1. Germline lookup yields CDR1 SGHNT and CDR2 YYREEE (reference sequence). The CDR3 nucleotides read TGTGCCAGCAGCTCGGACAGGGCCTACGAGCAGTACTTC. Residues: CASSSDRAYEQYF.

The rearrangement joins TRBV16 to TRBJ2-1; D uncertain. The V end was cut by 4 bases, the J end by 0 bases, with 10 bases between. This CDR3 is built from 15 residues. Germline loops: CDR1 KGHSY, CDR2 FQNENV. CDR3 in amino acids: CASSLLRFSYNEQFF. The DNA of the CDR3 is TGTGCCAGCAGCCTTCTCAGATTCTCCTACAATGAGCAGTTCTTC.

V gene TRBV2 combines with J gene TRBJ2-7; 10 bases fit TRBD1. The CDR3 length is 15 residues. Germline values: CDR1 SNHLY, CDR2 FYNNEI. V shed 10 bases, J shed 0 bases, and the junction held 9 bases outside the gene matches. As DNA, the CDR3 is TGTGCCAACACTCACCGGGACAGGGGCTCCTACGAGCAGTACTTC. This codes for CANTHRDRGSYEQYF.

The rearrangement joins TRBV9 to TRBJ1-4; a weak D match, TRBD1 (5 bases). Germline V lookup: CDR1 SGDLS, CDR2 YYNGEE. V lost 2 bases and J lost 7, with 12 bases in between. The CDR3 totals 14 residues. The CDR3 sequence is CASSVTGSGEKLFF. The DNA for the CDR3 is TGTGCCAGCAGCGTTACAGGCTCCGGTGAAAAACTGTTTTTT.

CDR3 protein: CASSSDSYSNQPQHF. The CDR3 DNA is TGTGCCAGCAGCAGTGACAGTTATAGCAATCAGCCCCAGCATTTT. This chain links TRBV5-8 with TRBJ1-5; tentatively, D is TRBD1 (5 bases). Germline values: CDR1 SGHTS, CDR2 YDEGEE. Trimming pared 4 bases from V and 0 bases from J, leaving 11 bases between. The CDR3 contains 15 residues.

This clone came up a few times. The chain employs TRBV5-6 and TRBJ2-3; 7 bases align to TRBD1. The CDR3 is 13 amino acids. With V trimmed by 5 bases and J by 4 bases, 4 bases remained unmatched. Germline CDR1 is SGHDT and CDR2 is YYEEEE. CDR3 DNA: TGTGCCAGCAGGACCCAGGGGGCAGATACGCAGTATTTT. Translating it yields CASRTQGADTQYF.

This sequence joins TRBV9 and TRBJ2-3, with a weak D call TRBD2 (5 bases). Trimming took 0 bases from V and 1 from J, leaving 9 bases between them. This CDR3 region has 15 residues. CDR1 is SGDLS and CDR2 is YYNGEE in the germline V gene. CDR3 sequence: CASSVDGSRTDTQYF. CDR3 in DNA: TGTGCCAGCAGCGTAGATGGGAGTCGCACAGATACGCAGTATTTT.

In its sample, this clone ranks as medium-sized (0.01 to 0.1%). The chain couples TRBV30 to TRBJ2-2, with 11 bases identical to TRBD2. The length of the CDR3 is 15 residues. Trimming at V came to 4 bases and at J to 3 bases, leaving 4 bases not matched to a gene. Germline V lookup: CDR1 GTSNPN, CDR2 SVGIG (reference sequence). The CDR3 reads CAWKVLAGDTGELFF. CDR3 sequence (DNA): TGTGCCTGGAAGGTACTAGCGGGGGACACCGGGGAGCTGTTTTTT.

The genes are TRBV7-2 and TRBJ1-5; D perhaps matches TRBD1 (6 bases). The CDR3 length is 13 residues. Germline V gene lookup returns CDR1 SGHTA and CDR2 FQGNSA. Trimming took off 1 base at V and 11 bases at J, with 12 bases between the two ends. The CDR3 bases are TGTGCCAGCAGCTTAGGGACAGTCTCGGCCCAGCATTTT. It codes for CASSLGTVSAQHF.

The chain joins TRBV5-1 to TRBJ2-7, with a weak D call TRBD1 (6 bases). Germline V CDR1 and CDR2: SGHRS, YFSETQ. Trimming took off 2 bases at V and 2 bases at J, with 11 bases between the two ends. CDR3 size: 14 residues. For the CDR3, the DNA is TGCGCCAGCAGCTTTCAGACAGGTCCCTACGAGCAGTACTTC. This codes for CASSFQTGPYEQYF.

The CDR3 loop is CASSLSYEQYF. The CDR3 DNA reads TGTGCCAGCAGTCTCTCCTACGAGCAGTACTTC. The chain employs TRBV2 and TRBJ2-7; D ambiguous. The CDR3 spans 11 residues. The V end was cut by 5 bases, the J end by 0 bases, with 2 bases between. The germline V gene encodes CDR1 SNHLY and CDR2 FYNNEI.

The chain couples TRBV5-1 to TRBJ2-1; 14 positions agree with TRBD2. The CDR3 runs to 15 residues. V gave up 4 bases and J gave up 6 bases; unmatched junction bases: 3. The germline V gene encodes CDR1 SGHRS and CDR2 YFSETQ. Here the CDR3 reads CASSQGLAGANEQFF. The CDR3 DNA reads TGCGCCAGCAGCCAGGGACTAGCGGGAGCCAATGAGCAGTTCTTC.